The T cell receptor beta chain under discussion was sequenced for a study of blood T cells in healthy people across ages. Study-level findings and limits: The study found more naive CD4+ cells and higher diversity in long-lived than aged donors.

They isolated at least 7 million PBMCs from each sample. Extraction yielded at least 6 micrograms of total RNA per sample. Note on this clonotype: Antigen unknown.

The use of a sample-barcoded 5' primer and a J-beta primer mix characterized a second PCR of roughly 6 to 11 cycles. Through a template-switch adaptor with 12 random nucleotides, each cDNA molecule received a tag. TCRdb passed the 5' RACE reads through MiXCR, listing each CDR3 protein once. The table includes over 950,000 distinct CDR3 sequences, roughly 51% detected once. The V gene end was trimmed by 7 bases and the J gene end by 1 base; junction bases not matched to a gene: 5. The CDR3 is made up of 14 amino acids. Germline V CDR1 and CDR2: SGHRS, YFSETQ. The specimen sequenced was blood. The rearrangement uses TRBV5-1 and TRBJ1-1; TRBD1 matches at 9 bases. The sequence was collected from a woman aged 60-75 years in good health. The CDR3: CASSTGGANTEAFF. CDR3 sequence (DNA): TGCGCCAGCTCCACAGGGGGCGCGAACACTGAAGCTTTCTTT.